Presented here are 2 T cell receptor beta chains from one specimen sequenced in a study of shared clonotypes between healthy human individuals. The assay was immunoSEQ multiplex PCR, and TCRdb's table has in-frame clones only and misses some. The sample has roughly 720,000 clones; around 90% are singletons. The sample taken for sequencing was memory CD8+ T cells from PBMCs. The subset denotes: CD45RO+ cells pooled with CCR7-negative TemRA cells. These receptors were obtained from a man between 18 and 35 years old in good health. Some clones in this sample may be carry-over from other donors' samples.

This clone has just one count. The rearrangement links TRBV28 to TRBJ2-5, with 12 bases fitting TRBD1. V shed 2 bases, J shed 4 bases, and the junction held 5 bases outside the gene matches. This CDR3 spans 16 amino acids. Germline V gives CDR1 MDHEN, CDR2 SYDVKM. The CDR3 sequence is CASSLPRDRGLETQYF. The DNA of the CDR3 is TGTGCCAGCAGTTTACCCCGGGACAGGGGGCTAGAGACCCAGTACTTC. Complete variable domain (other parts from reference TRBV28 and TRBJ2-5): DVKVTQSSRYLVKRTGEKVFLECVQDMDHENMFWYRQDPGLGLRLIYFSYDVKMKEKGDIPEGYSVSREKKERFSLILESASTNQTSMYLCASSLPRDRGLETQYFGPGTRLLVL.

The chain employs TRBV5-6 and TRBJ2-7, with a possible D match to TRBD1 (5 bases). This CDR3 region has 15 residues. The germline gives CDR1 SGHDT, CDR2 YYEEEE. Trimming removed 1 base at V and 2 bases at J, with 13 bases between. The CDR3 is CASSLWRQGPYEQYF. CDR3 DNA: TGTGCCAGCAGCTTGTGGCGTCAGGGTCCCTACGAGCAGTACTTC.